This T cell receptor beta chain stems from a study of shared clonotypes between healthy human individuals. Profiled with immunoSEQ multiplex PCR; TCRdb holds only in-frame clones, not every one. The top ten hold more than 0.35% of the sample, which has roughly 2.2 million clones, about 90% seen once. CDR3 length: 13 amino acids. Germline V lookup: CDR1 SGHTA, CDR2 FQGTGA. V lost 5 bases to trimming and J lost 6 bases; unmatched junction nucleotides: 3. This chain uses TRBV7-3 with TRBJ2-1; 8 bases match TRBD2. The sample comprised naive CD4+ T cells from PBMCs. As to subset: CD45RA+ positively selected. This sequence originates from a young man in good health. Some clones in this sample may be carry-over from other donors' samples. DNA of the CDR3: TGTGCCAGCAGCATAGCGGGAAGCAATGAGCAGTTCTTC. Its protein is CASSIAGSNEQFF.